Listed below are T cell receptor beta chains from one sample, sequenced in a study of lymphopenia after photon versus proton radiotherapy. Using immunoSEQ multiplex PCR, the repertoire was profiled, and TCRdb retains in-frame clones only, with some absent. The top ten hold 2.1% of the sample, which has tens of thousands of clones, less than 85% seen once. The sequences come from peripheral blood, collected from a patient treated with proton-based radiotherapy. The receptors stem from a man between 60 and 70 years old with pancreatic cancer. CDR3s include the opening cysteine and the closing phenylalanine or tryptophan. D genes are given only for firm matches. The size field is filled for only some rows; it gives once, few, many or a size class.

TRBJ2-7 once TRBV5-4 TRBD1 CASSLGDRGLYEQYF TGTGCCAGCAGCTTGGGGGACAGGGGCCTTTACGAGCAGTACTTC
TRBJ1-3 once TRBV29-1 NA CSVEAITLTGNTIYF TGCAGCGTTGAAGCCATAACCCTGACTGGAAACACCATATATTTT
TRBJ1-6 NA TRBV13 NA CASSPLREAGAYSPLHF TGTGCCAGCAGCCCGCTGAGAGAGGCCGGGGCGTATTCACCCCTCCACTTT
TRBJ2-1 NA TRBV6-6 TRBD2 CASSTGLAGQNNEQFF TGTGCCAGCAGTACCGGACTAGCGGGACAGAACAATGAGCAGTTCTTC
TRBJ2-7 NA TRBV18 TRBD1 CASSRSGQRSYEQYF TGTGCCAGCTCACGCTCGGGACAGAGGAGCTACGAGCAGTACTTC
TRBJ1-1 NA TRBV7-2 TRBD1 CASSFGTGYTEAFF TGTGCCAGCAGCTTCGGGACAGGTTACACTGAAGCTTTCTTT
TRBJ2-7 NA TRBV7-8 NA CASSLGRSVTYEQYF TGTGCCAGCAGCTTAGGGAGGTCGGTTACCTACGAGCAGTACTTC
TRBJ1-3 few TRBV13 NA CASSTRAGLYSGNTIYF TGTGCCAGCAGCACTCGGGCGGGGCTTTACTCTGGAAACACCATATATTTT
TRBJ2-3 few TRBV2 NA CASSVHGDTQYF TGTGCCAGCAGTGTCCATGGTGATACGCAGTATTTT
TRBJ2-7 NA TRBV7-2 NA CASSFGPTAHEQYF TGTGCCAGCAGCTTTGGTCCCACAGCCCACGAGCAGTACTTC
TRBJ2-7 NA TRBV7-2 TRBD2 CASSPVGPSGTYEQYF TGTGCCAGCAGCCCCGTTGGGCCTAGCGGGACCTACGAGCAGTACTTC
TRBJ2-1 NA TRBV9 TRBD1 CASSLTGYYEQFF TGTGCCAGCAGTCTGACAGGGTACTATGAGCAGTTCTTC
TRBJ2-6 NA TRBV28 NA CASRLTGSPGANVLTF TGTGCCAGCAGACTTACAGGTTCTCCTGGGGCCAACGTCCTGACTTTC
TRBJ2-3 NA TRBV7-3 NA CASSLTGLFTDTQYF TGTGCCAGCAGCTTAACCGGACTTTTCACAGATACGCAGTATTTT
TRBJ2-5 once TRBV21-1 NA CASSTSVGQGAQETQYF NA
TRBJ1-5 NA TRBV5-5 NA CASSTNRDLSNQPQHF TGTGCCAGCAGCACTAACAGGGACCTGAGCAATCAGCCCCAGCATTTT
TRBJ1-3 once TRBV5-1 NA CASSPGASGNTIYF TGCGCCAGCAGCCCCGGAGCCTCTGGAAACACCATATATTTT
TRBJ2-7 once TRBV28 TRBD1 CASRTGVGEQYF TGTGCCAGCAGGACAGGGGTGGGCGAGCAGTACTTC
TRBJ1-6 NA TRBV7-9 NA CASSLEAANSPLHF TGTGCCAGCAGCTTAGAGGCGGCTAATTCACCCCTCCACTTT
TRBJ1-5 NA TRBV28 NA CASSSREARVNQPQHF TGTGCCAGCAGTTCGCGGGAAGCGAGGGTTAATCAGCCCCAGCATTTT
TRBJ2-5 NA TRBV7-8 NA CASSLARGQETQYF TGTGCCAGCAGCTTAGCGAGGGGACAAGAGACCCAGTACTTC
TRBJ1-2 NA TRBV6-5 TRBD1 CASSSRRGQGAYGYTF TGTGCCAGCAGTTCCCGCCGCGGACAGGGGGCTTATGGCTACACCTTC
TRBJ2-7 NA TRBV15 TRBD1 CATSRDLTGGSEQYF TGTGCCACCAGCAGAGATCTCACAGGGGGAAGTGAGCAGTACTTC
TRBJ2-3 NA TRBV27 TRBD1 CASYYRDRVTDTQYF TGTGCCAGCTATTATCGGGACAGGGTCACAGATACGCAGTATTTT
TRBJ2-5 NA TRBV2 NA CASSEATTSGETQYF TGTGCCAGCAGTGAAGCGACGACTAGTGGGGAGACCCAGTACTTC
TRBJ1-2 NA TRBV27 NA CASGGARGANYGYTF TGTGCCAGCGGCGGGGCCCGGGGAGCTAACTATGGCTACACCTTC
TRBJ2-2 NA TRBV19 NA CASSIGQANTGELFF TGTGCCAGTAGTATAGGGCAGGCGAACACCGGGGAGCTGTTTTTT
TRBJ2-5 NA TRBV18 NA CASSPMGGSVLAETQYF TGTGCCAGCTCACCAATGGGGGGATCCGTTTTAGCAGAGACCCAGTACTTC
TRBJ2-7 NA TRBV5-1 NA CASSVIFDQGGDLYEQYF TGCGCCAGCAGCGTAATTTTTGATCAAGGGGGTGACCTCTACGAGCAGTACTTC
TRBJ1-2 once TRBV6-5 TRBD1 CASSWRQGQGYTF TGTGCCAGCAGTTGGAGACAGGGTCAAGGCTACACCTTC
TRBJ1-3 few TRBV18 NA CASSPQYSGNTIYF TGTGCCAGCTCACCCCAGTACTCTGGAAACACCATATATTTT
TRBJ2-3 NA TRBV6-1 NA CASSVESTDTQYF TGTGCCAGCAGTGTAGAGAGCACAGATACGCAGTATTTT
TRBJ2-3 NA TRBV21-1 NA CASGTGPSTDTQYF TGTGCCAGCGGGACAGGCCCTAGCACAGATACGCAGTATTTT
TRBJ2-1 NA TRBV6-6 NA CASSYSIHEQFF TGTGCCAGCAGTTACTCGATCCATGAGCAGTTCTTC
TRBJ1-2 NA TRBV18 TRBD1 CASSLQGALDYGYTF TGCGCCAGCTCATTACAGGGGGCTCTTGACTATGGCTACACCTTC
TRBJ2-7 once TRBV7-9 TRBD1 CASSPGQGYEQYF TGTGCCAGCAGCCCGGGACAGGGATACGAGCAGTACTTC
TRBJ2-5 once TRBV9 TRBD2 CASSDDSGTLGETQYF TGTGCCAGCAGCGATGATAGCGGGACCCTCGGGGAGACCCAGTACTTC
TRBJ2-1 NA TRBV29-1 TRBD2 CSYRTSLNEQFF TGCAGCTACCGGACTAGCCTCAATGAGCAGTTCTTC
TRBJ1-1 NA TRBV20-1 NA CSGAPLFF TGCAGTGGGGCACCGCTTTTCTTT
TRBJ2-1 few TRBV5-1 NA CASTGFNEQFF TGCGCCAGCACCGGGTTCAATGAGCAGTTCTTC
TRBJ2-2 NA TRBV29-1 NA CSGGTHGGELFF TGCAGCGGCGGGACCCACGGCGGGGAGCTGTTTTTT